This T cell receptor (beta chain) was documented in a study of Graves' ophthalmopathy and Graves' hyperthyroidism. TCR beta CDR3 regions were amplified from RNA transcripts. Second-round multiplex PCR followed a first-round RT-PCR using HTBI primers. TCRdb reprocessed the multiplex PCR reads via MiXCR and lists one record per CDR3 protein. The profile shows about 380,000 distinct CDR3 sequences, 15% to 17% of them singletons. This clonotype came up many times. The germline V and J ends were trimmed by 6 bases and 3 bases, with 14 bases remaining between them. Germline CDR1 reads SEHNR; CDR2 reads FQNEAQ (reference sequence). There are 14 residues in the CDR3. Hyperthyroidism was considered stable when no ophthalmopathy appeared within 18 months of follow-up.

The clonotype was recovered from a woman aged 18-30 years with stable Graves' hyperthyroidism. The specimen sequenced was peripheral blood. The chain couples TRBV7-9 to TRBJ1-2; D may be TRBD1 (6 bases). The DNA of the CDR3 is TGTGCCAGCAGTCGAAGGACAGTGGACTATGGCTACACCTTC. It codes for CASSRRTVDYGYTF.